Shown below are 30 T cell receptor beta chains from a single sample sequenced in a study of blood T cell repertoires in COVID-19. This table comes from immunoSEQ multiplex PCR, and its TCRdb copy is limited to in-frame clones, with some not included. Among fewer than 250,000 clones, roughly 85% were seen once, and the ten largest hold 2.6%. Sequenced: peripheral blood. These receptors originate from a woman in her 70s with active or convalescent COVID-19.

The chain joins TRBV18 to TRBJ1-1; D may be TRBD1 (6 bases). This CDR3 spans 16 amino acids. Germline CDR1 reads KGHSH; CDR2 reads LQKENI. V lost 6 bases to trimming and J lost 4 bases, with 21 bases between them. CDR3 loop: CASSLHETQDSTEAFF. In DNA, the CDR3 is TGTGCCAGCTCTTTACATGAGACCCAGGACAGCACTGAAGCTTTCTTT.

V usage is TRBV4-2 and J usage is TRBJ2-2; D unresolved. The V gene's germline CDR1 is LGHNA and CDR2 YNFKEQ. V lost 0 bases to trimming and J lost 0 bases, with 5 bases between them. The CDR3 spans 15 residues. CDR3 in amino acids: CASSQDISNTGELFF. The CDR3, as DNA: TGTGCCAGCAGCCAAGATATCTCGAACACCGGGGAGCTGTTTTTT.

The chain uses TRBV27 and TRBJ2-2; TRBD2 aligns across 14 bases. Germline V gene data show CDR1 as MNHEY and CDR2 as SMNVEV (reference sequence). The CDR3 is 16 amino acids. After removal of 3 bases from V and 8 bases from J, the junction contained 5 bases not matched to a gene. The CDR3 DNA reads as TGTGCCAGCAGTTTGACTAGCGGGGGGGCCCAGGGGGAGCTGTTTTTT. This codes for CASSLTSGGAQGELFF.

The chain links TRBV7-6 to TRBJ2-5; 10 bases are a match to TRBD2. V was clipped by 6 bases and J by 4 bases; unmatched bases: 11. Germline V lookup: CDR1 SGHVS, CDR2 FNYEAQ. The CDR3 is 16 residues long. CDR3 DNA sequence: TGTGCCAGCAGGGCGGGAGCGGGAGGGCCGGGAGAGACCCAGTACTTC. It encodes CASRAGAGGPGETQYF.

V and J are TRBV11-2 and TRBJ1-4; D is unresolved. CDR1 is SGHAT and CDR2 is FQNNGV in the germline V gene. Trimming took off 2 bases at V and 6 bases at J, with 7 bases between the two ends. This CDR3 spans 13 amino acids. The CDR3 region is CASSLTGDEKLFF. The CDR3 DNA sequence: TGTGCCAGCAGCTTAACGGGAGATGAAAAACTGTTTTTT. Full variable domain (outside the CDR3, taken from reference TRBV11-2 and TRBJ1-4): EAGVAQSPRYKIIEKRQSVAFWCNPISGHATLYWYQQILGQGPKLLIQFQNNGVVDDSQLPKDRFSAERLKGVDSTLKIQPAKLEDSAVYLCASSLTGDEKLFFGSGTQLSVL.

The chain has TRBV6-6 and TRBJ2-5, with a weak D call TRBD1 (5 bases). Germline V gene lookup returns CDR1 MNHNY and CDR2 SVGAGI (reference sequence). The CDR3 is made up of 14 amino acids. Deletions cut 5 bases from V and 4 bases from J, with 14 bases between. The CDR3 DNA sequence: TGTGCCAGCAGTAACGGACACTCCCCAGAGACCCAGTACTTC. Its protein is CASSNGHSPETQYF.

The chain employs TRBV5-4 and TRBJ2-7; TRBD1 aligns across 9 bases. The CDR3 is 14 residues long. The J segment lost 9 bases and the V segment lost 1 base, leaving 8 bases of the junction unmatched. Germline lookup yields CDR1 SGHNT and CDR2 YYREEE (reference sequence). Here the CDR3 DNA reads TGTGCCAGCAGCTTGATGGGACAGGGATTGGGGCAGTACTTC. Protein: CASSLMGQGLGQYF. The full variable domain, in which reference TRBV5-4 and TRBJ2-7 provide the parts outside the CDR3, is ETGVTQSPTHLIKTRGQQVTLRCSSQSGHNTVSWYQQALGQGPQFIFQYYREEENGRGNFPPRFSGLQFPNYSSELNVNALELDDSALYLCASSLMGQGLGQYFGPGTRLTVT.

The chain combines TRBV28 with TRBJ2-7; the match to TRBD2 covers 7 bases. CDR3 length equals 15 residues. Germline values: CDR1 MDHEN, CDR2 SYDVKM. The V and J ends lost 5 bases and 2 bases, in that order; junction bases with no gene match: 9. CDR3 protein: CASSAAVAGAYEQYF. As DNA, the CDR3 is TGTGCCAGCAGTGCCGCAGTTGCGGGAGCCTACGAGCAGTACTTC.

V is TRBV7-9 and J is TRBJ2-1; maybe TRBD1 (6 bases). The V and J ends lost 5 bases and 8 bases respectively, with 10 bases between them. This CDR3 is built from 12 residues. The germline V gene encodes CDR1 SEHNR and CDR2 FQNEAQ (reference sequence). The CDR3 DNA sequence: TGTGCCAGCAGCACAGGGTATGATGAGCAGTTCTTC. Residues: CASSTGYDEQFF.

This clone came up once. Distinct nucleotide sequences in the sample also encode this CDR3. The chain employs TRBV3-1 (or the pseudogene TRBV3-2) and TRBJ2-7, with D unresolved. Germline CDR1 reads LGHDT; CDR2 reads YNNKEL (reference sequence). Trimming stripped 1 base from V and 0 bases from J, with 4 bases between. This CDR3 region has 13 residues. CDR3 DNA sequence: TGTGCCAGCAGCCAAGCCGGCTCCTACGAGCAGTACTTC. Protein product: CASSQAGSYEQYF.

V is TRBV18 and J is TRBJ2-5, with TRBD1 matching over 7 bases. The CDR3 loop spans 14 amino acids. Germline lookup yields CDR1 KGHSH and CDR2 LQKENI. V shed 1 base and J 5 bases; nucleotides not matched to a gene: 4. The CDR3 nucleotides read TGTGCCAGCTCACCACGACAGGGTCGGGAGACCCAGTACTTC. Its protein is CASSPRQGRETQYF.

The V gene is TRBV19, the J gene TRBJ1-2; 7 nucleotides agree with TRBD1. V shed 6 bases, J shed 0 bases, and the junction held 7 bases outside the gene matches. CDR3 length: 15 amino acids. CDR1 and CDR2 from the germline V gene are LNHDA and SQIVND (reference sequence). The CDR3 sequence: CASRRDSLSNYGYTF. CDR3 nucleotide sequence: TGTGCCAGTAGGAGGGACAGCCTCTCTAACTATGGCTACACCTTC. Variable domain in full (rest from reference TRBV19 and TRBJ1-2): DGGITQSPKYLFRKEGQNVTLSCEQNLNHDAMYWYRQDPGQGLRLIYYSQIVNDFQKGDIAEGYSVSREKKESFPLTVTSAQKNPTAFYLCASRRDSLSNYGYTFGSGTRLTVV.

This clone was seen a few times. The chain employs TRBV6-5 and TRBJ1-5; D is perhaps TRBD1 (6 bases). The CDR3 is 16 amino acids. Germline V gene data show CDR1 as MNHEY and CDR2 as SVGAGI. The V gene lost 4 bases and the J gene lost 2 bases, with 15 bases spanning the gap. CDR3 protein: CASSSLGGDGNQPQHF. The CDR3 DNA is TGTGCCAGCAGTTCCCTAGGGGGGGACGGCAATCAGCCCCAGCATTTT.

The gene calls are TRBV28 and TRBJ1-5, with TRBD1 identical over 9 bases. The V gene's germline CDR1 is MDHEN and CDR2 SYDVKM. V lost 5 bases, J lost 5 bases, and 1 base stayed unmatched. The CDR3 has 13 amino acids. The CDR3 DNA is TGTGCCAGCAGTCGGGACAGGGATCAGCCCCAGCATTTT. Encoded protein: CASSRDRDQPQHF.

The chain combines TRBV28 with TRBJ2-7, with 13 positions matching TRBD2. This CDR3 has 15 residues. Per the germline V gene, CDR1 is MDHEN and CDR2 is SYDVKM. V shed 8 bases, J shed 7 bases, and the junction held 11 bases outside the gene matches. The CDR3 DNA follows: TGTGCCAGCTACGGGACTAGCGGGACCCGAGGAGAGCAGTACTTC. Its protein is CASYGTSGTRGEQYF.

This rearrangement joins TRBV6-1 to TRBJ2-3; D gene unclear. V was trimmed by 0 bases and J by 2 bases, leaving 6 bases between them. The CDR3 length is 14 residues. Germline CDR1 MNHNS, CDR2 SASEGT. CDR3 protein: CASSEARITDTQYF. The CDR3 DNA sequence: TGTGCCAGCAGTGAAGCGAGGATCACAGATACGCAGTATTTT.

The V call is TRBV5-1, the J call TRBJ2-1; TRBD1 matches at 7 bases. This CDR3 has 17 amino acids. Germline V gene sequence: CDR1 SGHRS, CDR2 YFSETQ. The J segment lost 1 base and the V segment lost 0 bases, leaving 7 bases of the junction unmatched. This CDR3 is CASSLAPGTVSYNEQFF. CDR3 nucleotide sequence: TGCGCCAGCAGCTTGGCCCCCGGGACAGTATCCTACAATGAGCAGTTCTTC.

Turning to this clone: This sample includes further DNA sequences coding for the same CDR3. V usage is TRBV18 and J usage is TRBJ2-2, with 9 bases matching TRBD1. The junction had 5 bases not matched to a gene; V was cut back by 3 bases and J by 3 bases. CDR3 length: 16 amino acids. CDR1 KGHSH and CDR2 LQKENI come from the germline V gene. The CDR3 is CASSPPGQGYTGELFF. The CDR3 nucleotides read TGTGCCAGCTCACCCCCGGGACAGGGCTACACCGGGGAGCTGTTTTTT.

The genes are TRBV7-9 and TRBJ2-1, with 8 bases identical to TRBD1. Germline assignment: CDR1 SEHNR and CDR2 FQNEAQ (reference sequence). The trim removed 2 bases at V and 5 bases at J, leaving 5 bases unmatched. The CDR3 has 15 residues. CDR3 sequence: CASSLRTGPHNEQFF. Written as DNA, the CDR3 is TGTGCCAGCAGCTTAAGGACAGGGCCCCACAATGAGCAGTTCTTC.

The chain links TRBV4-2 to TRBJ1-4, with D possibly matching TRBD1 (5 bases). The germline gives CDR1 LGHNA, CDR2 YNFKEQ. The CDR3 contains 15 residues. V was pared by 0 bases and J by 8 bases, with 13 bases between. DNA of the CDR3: TGTGCCAGCAGCCAAGACAGGGTTAAGGACGAAAAACTGTTTTTT. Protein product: CASSQDRVKDEKLFF.

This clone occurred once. This CDR3 reads CASSLTAGGPETQYF. The CDR3 DNA sequence: TGCGCCAGCAGCTTGACAGCGGGGGGGCCAGAGACCCAGTACTTC. V gene TRBV5-1 combines with J gene TRBJ2-5, with TRBD2 identical over 10 bases. The germline V gene has CDR1 SGHRS and CDR2 YFSETQ. The CDR3 covers 15 residues. Trimming cost V 1 base and J 4 bases; bases outside gene matches: 4.

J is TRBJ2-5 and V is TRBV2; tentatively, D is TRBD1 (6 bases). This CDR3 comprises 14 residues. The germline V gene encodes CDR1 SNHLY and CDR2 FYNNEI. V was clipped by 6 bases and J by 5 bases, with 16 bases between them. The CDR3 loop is CASRVNRERETQYF. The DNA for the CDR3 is TGTGCCAGCAGGGTTAACAGGGAACGGGAGACCCAGTACTTC.

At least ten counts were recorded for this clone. The CDR3 loop is CASSALGRGYTGELFF. As DNA, the CDR3 is TGTGCCAGCAGCGCCCTAGGTAGGGGGTACACCGGGGAGCTGTTTTTT. V and J are TRBV27 and TRBJ2-2; the D gene is possibly TRBD1 (6 bases). This CDR3 has 16 residues. The V gene lost 6 bases and the J gene lost 3 bases, with 17 bases spanning the gap. Germline loops: CDR1 MNHEY, CDR2 SMNVEV (reference sequence).

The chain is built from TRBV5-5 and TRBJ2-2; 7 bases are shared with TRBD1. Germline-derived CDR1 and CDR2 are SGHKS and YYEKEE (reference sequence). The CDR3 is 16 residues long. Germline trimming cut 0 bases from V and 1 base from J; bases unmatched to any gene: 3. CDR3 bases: TGTGCCAGCAGCTTGGGGACAGGCTTGAACACCGGGGAGCTGTTTTTT. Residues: CASSLGTGLNTGELFF.

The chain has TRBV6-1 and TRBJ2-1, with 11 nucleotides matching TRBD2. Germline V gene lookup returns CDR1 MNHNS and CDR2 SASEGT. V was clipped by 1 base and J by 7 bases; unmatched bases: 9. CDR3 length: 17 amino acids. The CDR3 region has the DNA TGTGCCAGCAGTGAAGTGCGGAGGGCTAGCGGGAGGAATGAGCAGTTCTTC. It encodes CASSEVRRASGRNEQFF.

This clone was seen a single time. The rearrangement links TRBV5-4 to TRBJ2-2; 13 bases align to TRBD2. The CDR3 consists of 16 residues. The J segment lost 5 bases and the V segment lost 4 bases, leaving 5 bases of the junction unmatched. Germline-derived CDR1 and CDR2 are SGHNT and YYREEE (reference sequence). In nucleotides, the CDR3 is TGTGCCAGCAGCCCTGGACTAGCGGGAGATACCGGGGAGCTGTTTTTT. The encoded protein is CASSPGLAGDTGELFF.

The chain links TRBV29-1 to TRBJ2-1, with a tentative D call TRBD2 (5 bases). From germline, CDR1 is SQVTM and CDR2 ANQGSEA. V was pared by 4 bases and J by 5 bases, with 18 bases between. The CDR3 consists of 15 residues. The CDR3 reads CSVGRFGGRDNEQFF. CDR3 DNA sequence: TGCAGCGTTGGTCGGTTCGGCGGGCGAGACAATGAGCAGTTCTTC.

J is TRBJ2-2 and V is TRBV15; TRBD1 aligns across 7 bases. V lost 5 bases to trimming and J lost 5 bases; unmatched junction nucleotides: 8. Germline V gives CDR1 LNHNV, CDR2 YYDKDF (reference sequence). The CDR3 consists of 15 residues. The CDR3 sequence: CATSAHKGATGELFF. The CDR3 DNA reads TGTGCCACCAGCGCCCACAAGGGGGCGACCGGGGAGCTGTTTTTT.

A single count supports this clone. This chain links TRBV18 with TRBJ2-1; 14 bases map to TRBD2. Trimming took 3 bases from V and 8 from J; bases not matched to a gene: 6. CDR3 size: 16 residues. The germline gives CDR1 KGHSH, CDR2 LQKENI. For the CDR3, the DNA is TGTGCCAGCTCACCGGCGGGACTAGCGGGAGTTTATGAGCAGTTCTTC. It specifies CASSPAGLAGVYEQFF.

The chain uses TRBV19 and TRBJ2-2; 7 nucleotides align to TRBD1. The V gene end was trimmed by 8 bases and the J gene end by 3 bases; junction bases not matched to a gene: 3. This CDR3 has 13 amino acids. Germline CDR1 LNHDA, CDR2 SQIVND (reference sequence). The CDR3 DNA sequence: TGTGCCAGTGACAGGGCGGACACCGGGGAGCTGTTTTTT. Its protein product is CASDRADTGELFF.